The 30 T cell receptor beta chains given below trace back to one sample, sequenced in a study of T cell responses to AZD1222 COVID-19 vaccine. The data were produced by immunoSEQ multiplex PCR, yet TCRdb's version contains in-frame clones alone and is incomplete. The data show over 70,000 clones, 80% to 90% seen once. The material was peripheral blood, obtained on day 0 of MenACWY control vaccination. These receptors came from an adult in good health.

This sequence joins TRBV10-3 and TRBJ2-3; TRBD2 aligns across 14 bases. CDR3 length: 16 residues. Germline lookup yields CDR1 ENHRY and CDR2 SYGVKD. The V and J ends lost 4 bases and 5 bases, in that order; junction bases with no gene match: 5. Here the CDR3 reads CAISAGLAGDLDTQYF. The CDR3 DNA reads TGTGCCATCAGTGCGGGACTAGCGGGGGATCTAGATACGCAGTATTTT.

The J gene is TRBJ1-5, the V gene TRBV6-2 or TRBV6-3; 10 bases align to TRBD1. Per the germline V gene, CDR1 is MNHEY and CDR2 is SVGEGT. The CDR3 contains 18 residues. Losses at the gene ends were 2 bases for V and 1 base for J; bases not matched to a gene: 8. The CDR3 region is CASSYPTGTGVSNQPQHF. Here the CDR3 DNA reads TGTGCCAGCAGTTACCCTACCGGGACAGGGGTGAGCAATCAGCCCCAGCATTTT.

The gene calls are TRBV24-1 and TRBJ2-7; D call uncertain. CDR3 length: 11 residues. V lost 4 bases and J 3 bases, leaving 3 bases between the germline ends. Per germline, CDR1 KGHDR and CDR2 SFDVKD. The CDR3 spells CATSDSYEQYF. CDR3 coding DNA: TGTGCCACCAGTGACAGCTACGAGCAGTACTTC.

The rearrangement links TRBV4-3 to TRBJ1-4; D not certain. Germline assignment: CDR1 LGHNA and CDR2 YSLEER. The length of the CDR3 is 17 residues. The ends were cut back, 0 bases at V and 4 bases at J, with 15 bases in the middle. The CDR3 spells CASSQEWVPGRNEKLFF. The CDR3 nucleotides read TGCGCCAGCAGCCAAGAGTGGGTGCCAGGCCGTAATGAAAAACTGTTTTTT.

V gene TRBV19 combines with J gene TRBJ2-7, with D maybe TRBD1 (5 bases). Germline CDR1 is LNHDA and CDR2 is SQIVND (reference sequence). The CDR3 runs 14 residues. V lost 0 bases and J 1 base, leaving 7 bases between the germline ends. Here the CDR3 reads CASSIDSGSYEQYF. CDR3 nucleotide sequence: TGTGCCAGTAGTATAGATTCAGGGTCCTACGAGCAGTACTTC.

The chain links TRBV18 to TRBJ1-4; 7 nucleotides line up with TRBD1. CDR3 length: 14 residues. The germline gives CDR1 KGHSH, CDR2 LQKENI. V lost 5 bases, J lost 4 bases, and 4 bases stayed unmatched. The DNA for the CDR3 is TGTGCCAGCTCAGCCGGGACAGATAATGAAAAACTGTTTTTT. Translation gives CASSAGTDNEKLFF.

The rearrangement uses TRBV5-6 and TRBJ1-2, with 11 bases identical to TRBD1. This CDR3 is 16 amino acids long. Germline V gene data show CDR1 as SGHDT and CDR2 as YYEEEE. Trimming removed 4 bases from V and 3 bases from J; junction bases left unmatched: 8. The DNA for the CDR3 is TGTGCCAGCAGCGATCTCCGGACAGGGGGCGACTATGGCTACACCTTC. Translation: CASSDLRTGGDYGYTF.

V is TRBV2 and J is TRBJ2-3, with 12 nucleotides matching TRBD2. The ends lost 2 bases at V and 0 bases at J; junction bases unmatched: 3. The CDR3 contains 17 residues. The germline V gene encodes CDR1 SNHLY and CDR2 FYNNEI. CDR3 region: CASSELAGGSSTDTQYF. In nucleotides, the CDR3 is TGTGCCAGCAGTGAACTAGCGGGGGGGTCAAGCACAGATACGCAGTATTTT.

This rearrangement joins TRBV20-1 to TRBJ2-5; weak D call: TRBD1 (5 bases). V was trimmed by 3 bases and J by 5 bases, leaving 13 bases between them. This CDR3 has 13 amino acids. Germline lookup yields CDR1 DFQATT and CDR2 SNEGSKA (reference sequence). The CDR3 DNA sequence: TGCAGTGCTAGTAAGGGGTGGGTGGAGACCCAGTACTTC. It is translated as CSASKGWVETQYF.

This chain uses TRBV28 with TRBJ1-2; D gene ambiguous. The CDR3 length is 12 residues. CDR1 is MDHEN, CDR2 SYDVKM, per germline. With 4 bases removed from V and 8 bases from J, the gap between germline ends came to 11 bases. In DNA, the CDR3 is TGTGCCAGCAGTTCGAGGGAGGGCGGCTACACCTTC. As protein: CASSSREGGYTF.

The V gene is TRBV5-6, the J gene TRBJ2-2; D possibly matches TRBD1 or TRBD2 (6 bases each). CDR1 is SGHDT, CDR2 YYEEEE, per germline. The germline V and J ends were trimmed by 4 bases and 5 bases, with 18 bases remaining between them. The CDR3 loop spans 16 amino acids. The CDR3 DNA reads as TGTGCCAGCAGCCCTCTTGGGGGGCGGGAAACCGGGGAGCTGTTTTTT. Translating gives CASSPLGGRETGELFF.

The J gene is TRBJ2-1, the V gene TRBV12-3 or TRBV12-4, with 8 nucleotides matching TRBD1. V trimming: 5 bases; J trimming: 15 bases; junction bases outside the gene matches: 12. This CDR3 is built from 13 residues. CDR3 residues: CASSQTGAHSPFF. In DNA, the CDR3 is TGTGCCAGCAGTCAGACAGGGGCGCACAGTCCGTTCTTC.

The gene calls are TRBV28 and TRBJ2-6, with unresolved D. The germline V gene has CDR1 MDHEN and CDR2 SYDVKM. The CDR3 sequence is 15 residues long. V lost 5 bases to trimming and J lost 0 bases, with 8 bases between them. CDR3 sequence (DNA): TGTGCCAGCAGTCCCGGGCACTCTGGGGCCAACGTCCTGACTTTC. Its protein product is CASSPGHSGANVLTF.

The gene calls are TRBV28 and TRBJ1-2; weak D call: TRBD1 (6 bases). Germline-derived CDR1 and CDR2 are MDHEN and SYDVKM. CDR3 size: 12 residues. Trimming removed 5 bases at V and 3 bases at J, with 7 bases between. Here the CDR3 DNA reads TGTGCCAGCAGTACAGGGTACTATGGCTACACCTTC. It yields the protein CASSTGYYGYTF.

This chain connects TRBV7-8 to TRBJ1-4, with 10 bases fitting TRBD1. The germline V gene has CDR1 SGHVS and CDR2 FQNEAQ. The ends lost 5 bases at V and 4 bases at J; junction bases unmatched: 7. The CDR3 consists of 16 residues. Here the CDR3 reads CASSPGQGTLNEKLFF. CDR3 in DNA: TGTGCCAGCAGCCCGGGACAGGGGACACTTAATGAAAAACTGTTTTTT. Full variable domain (rest looked up from reference TRBV7-8 and TRBJ1-4): GAGVSQSPRYKVAKRGQDVALRCDPISGHVSLFWYQQALGQGPEFLTYFQNEAQLDKSGLPSDRFFAERPEGSVSTLKIQRTQQEDSAVYLCASSPGQGTLNEKLFFGSGTQLSVL.

The chain links TRBV27 to TRBJ2-4, with TRBD2 matching 7 bases. V shed 6 bases, J shed 7 bases, and the junction held 6 bases outside the gene matches. CDR1 is MNHEY, CDR2 SMNVEV, per germline (reference sequence). The length of the CDR3 is 13 residues. This CDR3 reads CASSPSRGNIQYF. As DNA, the CDR3 is TGTGCCAGCAGCCCGTCGCGGGGGAACATTCAGTACTTC.

V gene TRBV12-3 or TRBV12-4 combines with J gene TRBJ1-1; D may be TRBD1 (6 bases). The CDR3 extends over 11 amino acids. The V and J ends lost 7 bases and 8 bases respectively, with 11 bases between them. CDR3 sequence reads: CASTLTGEAFF. CDR3 sequence (DNA): TGTGCCAGCACCCTAACAGGGGAAGCTTTCTTT.

V and J are TRBV6-5 and TRBJ1-2, with a possible D match to TRBD1 (5 bases). The germline gives CDR1 MNHEY, CDR2 SVGAGI. Trimming stripped 8 bases from V and 1 base from J, with 17 bases between. The CDR3 is made up of 15 amino acids. CDR3 nucleotide sequence: TGTGCCAGCTTCGAGGCGGGGAGGGGTAACTATGGCTACACCTTC. Translation gives CASFEAGRGNYGYTF.

This chain links TRBV4-3 with TRBJ2-7, with 12 bases lining up with TRBD2. Germline V lookup: CDR1 LGHNA, CDR2 YSLEER. The CDR3 is made up of 17 amino acids. V was clipped by 1 base and J by 3 bases; unmatched bases: 7. CDR3 DNA sequence: TGCGCCAGCAGCCAAGGACTAGCGGGGGAGCGTGGCTACGAGCAGTACTTC. Protein sequence: CASSQGLAGERGYEQYF.

The chain combines TRBV29-1 with TRBJ1-2; D perhaps matches TRBD1 (5 bases). The germline V gene has CDR1 SQVTM and CDR2 ANQGSEA. The length of the CDR3 is 13 residues. The V end was cut by 6 bases, the J end by 4 bases, with 15 bases between. The CDR3 loop reads CSVSKGSAYGYTF. The CDR3 DNA reads TGCAGCGTAAGCAAGGGGAGCGCCTATGGCTACACCTTC.

With regard to this clone: The same CDR3 is also encoded by other DNA sequences in this sample. The chain carries TRBV30 and TRBJ2-2, with 8 bases lining up with TRBD1. V was clipped by 0 bases and J by 5 bases; unmatched bases: 5. CDR1 and CDR2 from the germline V gene are GTSNPN and SVGIG (reference sequence). This CDR3 has 15 amino acids. CDR3 region: CAWSVGRTGTGELFF. The CDR3 coding sequence is TGTGCCTGGAGTGTGGGGAGGACAGGGACCGGGGAGCTGTTTTTT.

The chain links TRBV11-2 to TRBJ1-2, with 8 bases matching TRBD1. Germline V gene data show CDR1 as SGHAT and CDR2 as FQNNGV. This CDR3 has 15 residues. Losses at the gene ends were 6 bases for V and 2 bases for J; bases not matched to a gene: 8. CDR3 nucleotide sequence: TGTGCCAGCAGTCGGGACAGGCTGGGGAACTATGGCTACACCTTC. This sequence encodes CASSRDRLGNYGYTF.

This chain joins TRBV7-4 and TRBJ1-5; no clear D. V was pared by 5 bases and J by 0 bases, with 11 bases between. Germline V CDR1 and CDR2: SGHVT, SQSDAQ. The CDR3 extends over 15 amino acids. The CDR3 is CASSTKVYSNQPQHF. CDR3 in DNA: TGTGCCAGCAGCACCAAGGTTTATAGCAATCAGCCCCAGCATTTT.

V gene TRBV6-5 combines with J gene TRBJ1-4, with D hard to call. CDR1 and CDR2 (germline): MNHEY, SVGAGI. This CDR3 contains 14 residues. V was shortened by 6 bases and J by 8 bases, with 16 bases between the two germline ends. CDR3: CASSQDQLGEKLFF. The DNA for the CDR3 is TGTGCCAGCAGCCAAGATCAATTGGGGGAAAAACTGTTTTTT.

This chain connects TRBV9 to TRBJ1-2; D uncertain. This CDR3 is 11 amino acids long. The V end lost 3 bases, the J end lost 4 bases, and 4 bases lay between the germline ends. Germline CDR1 reads SGDLS; CDR2 reads YYNGEE. For the CDR3, the DNA is TGTGCCAGCAGCGATCTCTATGGCTACACCTTC. Protein sequence: CASSDLYGYTF.

The chain links TRBV2 to TRBJ1-2, with a possible D match to TRBD1 (5 bases). CDR3 length: 13 residues. Trimming removed 10 bases from V and 4 bases from J, with 16 bases in between. Per germline, CDR1 SNHLY and CDR2 FYNNEI. The CDR3: CATTMNQGYGYTF. CDR3 nucleotide sequence: TGTGCCACCACTATGAATCAGGGCTATGGCTACACCTTC.

This clone occurred a few times. V and J are TRBV15 and TRBJ1-6; 9 nucleotides agree with TRBD1. This CDR3 comprises 15 residues. J gave up 5 bases and V 6 bases, and 5 bases lay outside the gene matches. Germline lookup yields CDR1 LNHNV and CDR2 YYDKDF (reference sequence). The CDR3 nucleotides are TGTGCCACCAGTGGTGACAGGGGGAATAATTCACCCCTCCACTTT. This sequence encodes CATSGDRGNNSPLHF. Full variable domain (missing parts from reference TRBV15 and TRBJ1-6): DAMVIQNPRYQVTQFGKPVTLSCSQTLNHNVMYWYQQKSSQAPKLLFHYYDKDFNNEADTPDNFQSRRPNTSFCFLDIRSPGLGDTAMYLCATSGDRGNNSPLHFGNGTRLTVT.

This chain joins TRBV5-4 and TRBJ2-3; 11 bases fit TRBD1. The germline V gene encodes CDR1 SGHNT and CDR2 YYREEE (reference sequence). The CDR3 is 15 amino acids. With 3 bases clipped from V and 4 bases from J, the junction kept 4 bases outside the gene matches. CDR3 in amino acids: CASSWEGQGADTQYF. Written as DNA, the CDR3 is TGTGCCAGCAGCTGGGAGGGACAGGGGGCAGATACGCAGTATTTT. Variable domain in full (rest from reference TRBV5-4 and TRBJ2-3): ETGVTQSPTHLIKTRGQQVTLRCSSQSGHNTVSWYQQALGQGPQFIFQYYREEENGRGNFPPRFSGLQFPNYSSELNVNALELDDSALYLCASSWEGQGADTQYFGPGTRLTVL.

The chain uses TRBV19 and TRBJ2-5; D is tentatively TRBD1 or TRBD2 (5 bases each). Germline V gene sequence: CDR1 LNHDA, CDR2 SQIVND (reference sequence). V was trimmed by 6 bases and J by 0 bases, leaving 14 bases between them. The CDR3 runs 15 residues. CDR3 sequence reads: CASSSIEGNQETQYF. The DNA for the CDR3 is TGTGCCAGTAGCTCCATCGAGGGGAACCAAGAGACCCAGTACTTC.

V and J are TRBV7-9 and TRBJ1-3; D is possibly TRBD1 (6 bases). The CDR3 covers 15 residues. The germline V and J ends were trimmed by 3 bases and 0 bases, with 9 bases remaining between them. Germline V gives CDR1 SEHNR, CDR2 FQNEAQ (reference sequence). Here the CDR3 DNA reads TGTGCCAGCAGCTTTACAGGGTACTCTGGAAACACCATATATTTT. Protein product: CASSFTGYSGNTIYF. Drawing the rest from reference TRBV7-9 and TRBJ1-3, the complete variable domain is DTGVSQNPRHKITKRGQNVTFRCDPISEHNRLYWYRQTLGQGPEFLTYFQNEAQLEKSRLLSDRFSAERPKGSFSTLEIQRTEQGDSAMYLCASSFTGYSGNTIYFGEGSWLTVV.